The clone carrying this T cell receptor (beta chain) was seen more than once but under ten times. Its antigen is unidentified. Through template switching, a universal primer site was introduced, and the cDNA contained unique molecular identifiers. MiXCR, applied by TCRdb to the 5' RACE reads, yields one record per CDR3 protein. Here the sample spans about 250,000 distinct CDR3 sequences, around 8.3% being singletons. This sample stems from a study of identical twins. Findings and limits, study-wide: Carriage of fewer insertions was seen in abundant cord blood beta clonotypes, whereas memory repertoires showed none.

This same sample was also taken into another study, of yellow fever vaccine responses in identical twins. That report notes: Twins' vaccine T cell response reportedly gave the appearance of partial convergence and partial personalization.

This receptor was obtained from a woman younger than 30 in good health. The sample comprised CD8+ T cells sorted from blood.

DNA of the CDR3: TGTGCCTGGATCCCAACCGGGACCGAGGGCACCGGGGAGCTGTTTTTT. It yields the protein CAWIPTGTEGTGELFF. This chain joins TRBV30 and TRBJ2-2; D is possibly TRBD1 or TRBD2 (5 bases each). Germline V gene sequence: CDR1 GTSNPN, CDR2 SVGIG (reference sequence). Trimming cost V 4 bases and J 4 bases, with 19 bases left between them. This CDR3 is 16 amino acids long.